The present entry profiles one TCR beta chain with its context. The data stem from a study of blood T cell repertoires in COVID-19. The germline V gene encodes CDR1 GTSNPN and CDR2 SVGIG (reference sequence). V was clipped by 2 bases and J by 6 bases, with 17 bases between them. CDR3 length equals 15 residues. The method was immunoSEQ multiplex PCR; TCRdb's version includes in-frame clones alone and lacks a portion of them. This table holds some 350,000 clones, around 86% found once. Source material: peripheral blood. The rearrangement joins TRBV30 to TRBJ2-1; D perhaps matches TRBD1 (6 bases). The sequence was obtained from a human donor in a cohort sampled during active COVID-19. As DNA, the CDR3 is TGTGCCTGGAGTCGGTGGCAGGGGCAAGGCAATGAGCAGTTCTTC. It translates to CAWSRWQGQGNEQFF.